A single T cell receptor (beta chain) is shown here with its context. This sample stems from a study of response to subunit inactivated influenza vaccine. TCRdb processed the RT-PCR reads anew with MiXCR; each CDR3 protein has one entry. The sample records about 780,000 distinct CDR3 sequences, roughly 20% being singletons. The starting material was PBMCs from blood, obtained about 5 days after vaccination. The sequence was collected from a man aged 50 to 60 who received an inactivated influenza vaccine.

The CDR3 sequence is CSARNRVYSTDTQYF. DNA for the CDR3: TGCAGTGCTAGAAACAGGGTTTATAGCACAGATACGCAGTATTTT. This chain links TRBV20-1 with TRBJ2-3; D is perhaps TRBD1 (6 bases). CDR3 length: 15 amino acids. In germline, CDR1 is DFQATT, CDR2 SNEGSKA (reference sequence). The V end was cut by 2 bases, the J end by 0 bases, with 12 bases between.